The clone carrying this T cell receptor beta chain showed up just a few times. Although they were nominally healthy when sampled, donors likely had unrecorded immune exposures. The data derive from a study of cytomegalovirus exposure and HLA in healthy donors. V dropped 3 bases and J dropped 5 bases, with 13 bases sitting between them. This CDR3 is 14 amino acids long. Germline CDR1 LNHDA, CDR2 SQIVND (reference sequence). PCR was performed using 60 Vbeta and 13 Jbeta primers. Under the authors' procedure: A follow-up analysis tallied about 80 million unique TCR beta chains, roughly 11 million shared. Libraries were prepared by immunoSEQ multiplex PCR; TCRdb keeps only in-frame clonotypes and omits some of them. Clone size and the V and J calls come from that table; the DNA yielded D and trimming. The profile shows 180,000 or so clones, over 60% of them singletons.

The chain links TRBV19 to TRBJ1-2; D remains unclear. The specimen sequenced was PBMCs. This TCR was sampled from a female donor in good health and CMV-seronegative. The CDR3 reads CASSISATTYGYTF. The CDR3 region has the DNA TGTGCCAGTAGTATCTCCGCCACTACTTATGGCTACACCTTC. Drawing the rest from reference TRBV19 and TRBJ1-2, the complete variable domain is DGGITQSPKYLFRKEGQNVTLSCEQNLNHDAMYWYRQDPGQGLRLIYYSQIVNDFQKGDIAEGYSVSREKKESFPLTVTSAQKNPTAFYLCASSISATTYGYTFGSGTRLTVV.